The TCR beta chain described here comes from a study of identifying expanded T cells in peripheral blood. Study-level points and caveats: Technical replicates showed approximately 1.2 changed clones; two weeks approximately 15; four weeks 19.

Assay: immunoSEQ multiplex PCR; the TCRdb copy retains only in-frame clones and omits some. The sample includes approximately 91,000 clones, more than 70% of them seen just once. In regard to this clone: The antigen is unknown.

Germline V gene sequence: CDR1 MRHNA, CDR2 SNTAGT. Trimming removed 4 bases from V and 5 bases from J; junction bases left unmatched: 5. The CDR3 sequence is 15 residues long. This TCR came from a person aged 18 to 75 in good health. The source material was blood. V usage is TRBV6-4 and J usage is TRBJ2-2; 9 bases are a match to TRBD2. This CDR3 is CASSASGTITGELFF. Here the CDR3 DNA reads TGTGCCAGCAGTGCTAGCGGGACCATTACCGGGGAGCTGTTTTTT.